One and the same sample provided the 30 T cell receptor beta chains below, sequenced in a study of cytomegalovirus exposure and HLA in healthy donors (dated by TCRdb to about 2017). Receptor libraries were prepared by the immunoSEQ multiplex PCR assay. A mixture of 60 forward primers for TCR Vbeta segments and 13 reverse primers for TCR Jbeta segments was used in the multiplex PCR. TCRdb took over this immuneACCESS table, retaining in-frame rearrangements with V and J assigned. Such tables are incomplete; in checked studies, under half of the missing clones stem from an unresolved V gene, and the remainder is unexplained. This sample comprises fewer than 350,000 clones, around 90% of them detected only once. The ten largest clones add up to roughly 2.1% of the sample. Source material: PBMCs. The receptors were sampled from a woman aged 18-29 years in good health and CMV-seronegative.

The J gene is TRBJ1-4, the V gene TRBV9; 8 positions match TRBD1. CDR1 SGDLS and CDR2 YYNGEE come from the germline V gene. V dropped 3 bases and J dropped 8; count of bases not matched to a gene: 6. CDR3 size: 14 residues. CDR3: CASSAQGGGEKLFF. CDR3 DNA: TGTGCCAGCAGCGCACAGGGGGGTGGGGAAAAACTGTTTTTT.

The V gene is TRBV18, the J gene TRBJ2-7; 9 nucleotides align to TRBD2. J gave up 0 bases and V 4 bases, and 7 bases lay outside the gene matches. The CDR3 is 16 amino acids. Germline V gives CDR1 KGHSH, CDR2 LQKENI. CDR3: CASSLQAGGTSYEQYF. DNA for the CDR3: TGTGCCAGCTCACTCCAAGCGGGGGGTACCTCCTACGAGCAGTACTTC.

The rearrangement uses TRBV6-6 and TRBJ2-7, with a possible D match to TRBD1 (7 bases). V lost 2 bases to trimming and J lost 3 bases, with 11 bases between them. CDR1 and CDR2 (germline): MNHNY, SVGAGI (reference sequence). The CDR3 covers 14 residues. CDR3 residues: CASSYMQGGYEQYF. CDR3 coding DNA: TGTGCCAGCAGTTACATGCAGGGGGGCTACGAGCAGTACTTC.

This chain links TRBV19 with TRBJ2-3; D may be TRBD2 (6 bases). The ends were cut back, 4 bases at V and 0 bases at J, with 14 bases in the middle. Germline V gene data show CDR1 as LNHDA and CDR2 as SQIVND (reference sequence). The CDR3 is 16 amino acids. This chain's CDR3 is CASSKRRGSSTDTQYF. Written as DNA, the CDR3 is TGTGCCAGTAGTAAGAGGCGGGGCTCTAGCACAGATACGCAGTATTTT.

The genes are TRBV19 and TRBJ1-1; D not certain. The CDR3 consists of 15 residues. Trimming took off 6 bases at V and 0 bases at J, with 14 bases between the two ends. Germline V gene sequence: CDR1 LNHDA, CDR2 SQIVND (reference sequence). The CDR3 coding sequence is TGTGCCAGTAGCGTTACCGGGAGCATGAACACTGAAGCTTTCTTT. Translating it yields CASSVTGSMNTEAFF.

The chain uses TRBV4-1 and TRBJ1-6, with 9 bases aligning to TRBD1. The CDR3 is made up of 18 amino acids. Germline values: CDR1 MGHRA, CDR2 YSYEKL. With 0 bases clipped from V and 0 bases from J, the junction kept 3 bases outside the gene matches. Here the CDR3 DNA reads TGCGCCAGCAGCCAAGAGGGACAGGGTAGCTCCTATAATTCACCCCTCCACTTT. This translates into CASSQEGQGSSYNSPLHF.

This chain links TRBV7-9 with TRBJ2-7; D gene uncertain. Germline assignment: CDR1 SEHNR and CDR2 FQNEAQ (reference sequence). There are 15 residues in the CDR3. Trimming removed 1 base at V and 3 bases at J, with 13 bases between. The CDR3 reads CASSLVNGTDYEQYF. CDR3 in DNA: TGTGCCAGCAGCTTAGTCAACGGTACCGACTACGAGCAGTACTTC. The full variable domain, with the rest looked up from reference TRBV7-9 and TRBJ2-7, is DTGVSQNPRHKITKRGQNVTFRCDPISEHNRLYWYRQTLGQGPEFLTYFQNEAQLEKSRLLSDRFSAERPKGSFSTLEIQRTEQGDSAMYLCASSLVNGTDYEQYFGPGTRLTVT.

The chain carries TRBV2 and TRBJ1-2; a weak D match, TRBD1 (6 bases). The CDR3 contains 15 residues. The V end was cut by 2 bases, the J end by 4 bases, with 14 bases between. Germline CDR1 and CDR2: SNHLY and FYNNEI. The CDR3 nucleotides read TGTGCCAGCAGTGAATTAGACCCCAGGGGCTATGGCTACACCTTC. Translated, it gives CASSELDPRGYGYTF.

This clone was seen a handful of times. In DNA form, the CDR3 reads TGTGCCATCAGTGAGTCGAAAGGAGGGACAGGCGCCAACACCGGGGAGCTGTTTTTT. Protein: CAISESKGGTGANTGELFF. The chain employs TRBV10-3 and TRBJ2-2; TRBD1 agrees at 8 bases. The CDR3 length is 19 residues. Germline CDR1 is ENHRY and CDR2 is SYGVKD. The V and J ends lost 0 bases and 2 bases, in that order; junction bases with no gene match: 11.

The V gene is TRBV27, the J gene TRBJ2-1, with 9 bases that match TRBD2. The V gene's germline CDR1 is MNHEY and CDR2 SMNVEV (reference sequence). J was trimmed by 9 bases and V by 7 bases; bases with no gene match: 16. The CDR3 runs to 16 residues. In nucleotides, the CDR3 is TGTGCCAGCAATTCTTATAGCGGGGGACTCGGGGGTGAGCAGTTCTTC. This encodes CASNSYSGGLGGEQFF.

The rearrangement links TRBV30 to TRBJ1-2, with D unclear. The germline CDR1 and CDR2 sequences are GTSNPN and SVGIG (reference sequence). The CDR3 consists of 13 residues. Trimming pared 3 bases from V and 8 bases from J, leaving 16 bases between. DNA for the CDR3: TGTGCCTGGAGGGCACCGCTGGACTGGGGCTACACCTTC. Encoded protein: CAWRAPLDWGYTF.

The chain uses TRBV6-6 and TRBJ2-5; tentatively, D is TRBD1 (5 bases). Trimming pared 6 bases from V and 5 bases from J, leaving 19 bases between. The CDR3 loop spans 15 amino acids. The germline V gene has CDR1 MNHNY and CDR2 SVGAGI (reference sequence). The CDR3 DNA reads TGTGCCAGCAGCAGAGCCCCTAGGGGTCGGGAGACCCAGTACTTC. Translating gives CASSRAPRGRETQYF.

V gene TRBV19 combines with J gene TRBJ2-3; TRBD1 matches at 7 bases. Germline V CDR1 and CDR2: LNHDA, SQIVND (reference sequence). With 6 bases clipped from V and 3 bases from J, the junction kept 3 bases outside the gene matches. The CDR3 has 13 residues. CDR3 nucleotide sequence: TGTGCCAGTAGGCAGGGGGTGACAGATACGCAGTATTTT. It translates to CASRQGVTDTQYF.

This sequence joins TRBV7-3 and TRBJ1-1, with a possible D match to TRBD1 (6 bases). The CDR3 is made up of 14 amino acids. V lost 5 bases and J 3 bases, leaving 13 bases between the germline ends. CDR1 and CDR2 (germline): SGHTA, FQGTGA. The CDR3 loop is CASSDNRADTEAFF. The CDR3 DNA is TGTGCCAGCAGCGACAACAGGGCCGACACTGAAGCTTTCTTT.

This clone was seen just once. DNA of the CDR3: TGTGCCAGCCGCCGGGACAGCAACACTGAAGCTTTCTTT. Its protein is CASRRDSNTEAFF. The rearrangement uses TRBV7-3 and TRBJ1-1, with TRBD1 matching over 7 bases. Per germline, CDR1 SGHTA and CDR2 FQGTGA. With 8 bases clipped from V and 2 bases from J, the junction kept 5 bases outside the gene matches. The CDR3 contains 13 residues.

This clone was picked up one time. This chain links TRBV5-1 with TRBJ2-1, with D possibly TRBD2 on 6 matching bases. This CDR3 comprises 15 residues. CDR1 and CDR2 from the germline V gene are SGHRS and YFSETQ. The V end was cut by 0 bases, the J end by 0 bases, with 7 bases between. The CDR3 protein is CASSLVGGSYNEQFF. The CDR3 region has the DNA TGCGCCAGCAGCTTGGTCGGGGGCTCCTACAATGAGCAGTTCTTC.

This sequence joins TRBV2 and TRBJ2-1, with 8 bases lining up with TRBD1. Germline CDR1 and CDR2: SNHLY and FYNNEI. The CDR3 has 14 residues. The trim removed 8 bases at V and 4 bases at J, leaving 7 bases unmatched. The chain's CDR3 is CASPGTGVYNEQFF. The CDR3 DNA sequence: TGTGCCAGCCCCGGGACAGGAGTTTACAATGAGCAGTTCTTC.

About this clone itself: At one end the junction does not follow the germline gene, possibly because of a read error. The V and J genes are TRBV7-9 and TRBJ2-7, with D perhaps matching TRBD1 (5 bases). This CDR3 region has 15 residues. From germline, CDR1 is SEHNR and CDR2 FQNEAQ (reference sequence). The chain's CDR3 is CSSVPGSGVSYEQYF. The CDR3 bases are TGTTCCAGCGTCCCAGGGTCAGGAGTCTCCTACGAGCAGTACTTC.

This chain joins TRBV18 and TRBJ2-7; weak D call: TRBD2 (5 bases). V was shortened by 3 bases and J by 5 bases, with 11 bases between the two germline ends. The CDR3 loop spans 13 amino acids. From germline, CDR1 is KGHSH and CDR2 LQKENI. The CDR3 coding sequence is TGTGCCAGCTCACCGAGGGTAGAGGACGAGCAGTACTTC. Residues: CASSPRVEDEQYF. Complete variable domain (other parts from reference TRBV18 and TRBJ2-7): NAGVMQNPRHLVRRRGQEARLRCSPMKGHSHVYWYRQLPEEGLKFMVYLQKENIIDESGMPKERFSAEFPKEGPSILRIQQVVRGDSAAYFCASSPRVEDEQYFGPGTRLTVT.

The chain is built from TRBV5-6 and TRBJ1-1; TRBD1 matches at 8 bases. Germline assignment: CDR1 SGHDT and CDR2 YYEEEE. Unmatched junction bases numbered 6, after V lost 4 bases and J lost 4 bases. The CDR3 sequence is 14 residues long. The CDR3 region has the DNA TGTGCCAGCAGCCCGACAGGGGTAGGCACTGAAGCTTTCTTT. Translating gives CASSPTGVGTEAFF.

The V call is TRBV2, the J call TRBJ2-3, with TRBD1 as a possible D gene (5 bases). Germline V gene data show CDR1 as SNHLY and CDR2 as FYNNEI. The CDR3 has 14 residues. The V end was cut by 3 bases, the J end by 4 bases, with 11 bases between. The CDR3 protein is CASSEWQTADTQYF. CDR3 DNA sequence: TGTGCCAGCAGTGAGTGGCAGACAGCAGATACGCAGTATTTT.

The V call is TRBV6-6, the J call TRBJ1-6; no clear D. This CDR3 contains 15 residues. Germline V CDR1 and CDR2: MNHNY, SVGAGI (reference sequence). V dropped 3 bases and J dropped 4 bases, with 10 bases sitting between them. The CDR3 bases are TGTGCCAGCAGTTATGATGGGGAGTATAATTCACCCCTCCACTTT. The encoded protein is CASSYDGEYNSPLHF.

The rearrangement links TRBV6-1 to TRBJ1-1; no clear D. The CDR3 sequence is 16 residues long. Deletions cut 4 bases from V and 6 bases from J, with 21 bases between. Germline loops: CDR1 MNHNS, CDR2 SASEGT. DNA of the CDR3: TGTGCCAGCAGTGGACCGGCGTGGGAGGGAAGGCCTGAAGCTTTCTTT. Translated: CASSGPAWEGRPEAFF.

The chain links TRBV6-1 to TRBJ2-2, with D uncertain. The germline gives CDR1 MNHNS, CDR2 SASEGT. V lost 1 base and J lost 5, with 8 bases in between. The CDR3 runs to 14 residues. CDR3 sequence (DNA): TGTGCCAGCAGTGAAGGGCCCGATACCGGGGAGCTGTTTTTT. Translating gives CASSEGPDTGELFF.

CDR3 sequence reads: CASSLRDRSHYGYTF. CDR3 bases: TGTGCCAGCAGTTTACGGGACAGGAGCCACTATGGCTACACCTTC. The chain is built from TRBV27 and TRBJ1-2, with TRBD1 matching 8 bases. V shed 2 bases, J shed 3 bases, and the junction held 5 bases outside the gene matches. CDR3 length: 15 amino acids. Germline CDR1 and CDR2: MNHEY and SMNVEV (reference sequence).

The V and J genes are TRBV19 and TRBJ2-1, with 7 bases identical to TRBD1. This CDR3 is built from 13 residues. V was clipped by 9 bases and J by 8 bases; unmatched bases: 10. Germline assignment: CDR1 LNHDA and CDR2 SQIVND (reference sequence). The CDR3 loop reads CASRTTGDHEQFF. The CDR3 bases are TGTGCCAGCCGGACCACAGGGGATCATGAGCAGTTCTTC.

J is TRBJ1-1 and V is TRBV6-1; 10 nucleotides line up with TRBD1. Germline CDR1 reads MNHNS; CDR2 reads SASEGT. CDR3 length equals 16 residues. The ends lost 2 bases at V and 4 bases at J; junction bases unmatched: 7. CDR3 in amino acids: CASSERQGALPTEAFF. The DNA of the CDR3 is TGTGCCAGCAGTGAAAGACAGGGGGCCCTCCCCACTGAAGCTTTCTTT.

The V and J genes are TRBV11-2 and TRBJ1-1; D is perhaps TRBD1 (5 bases). The V end was cut by 1 base, the J end by 1 base, with 7 bases between. CDR1 and CDR2 from the germline V gene are SGHAT and FQNNGV. The CDR3 consists of 14 residues. CDR3 in amino acids: CASSLGGGNTEAFF. In nucleotides, the CDR3 is TGTGCCAGCAGCTTAGGGGGCGGGAACACTGAAGCTTTCTTT. The whole variable domain, remainder taken from reference TRBV11-2 and TRBJ1-1, is EAGVAQSPRYKIIEKRQSVAFWCNPISGHATLYWYQQILGQGPKLLIQFQNNGVVDDSQLPKDRFSAERLKGVDSTLKIQPAKLEDSAVYLCASSLGGGNTEAFFGQGTRLTVV.

The chain joins TRBV7-3 to TRBJ1-1; weak D call: TRBD1 (6 bases). The CDR3 spans 15 residues. V lost 6 bases and J lost 4, with 18 bases in between. Germline V gives CDR1 SGHTA, CDR2 FQGTGA. This chain's CDR3 is CASSYLTGPLTEAFF. For the CDR3, the DNA is TGTGCCAGCAGTTACCTGACAGGCCCGCTCACTGAAGCTTTCTTT.

The CDR3, as DNA: TGTGCCAGCACCCTACAGGGCATGAACACTGAAGCTTTCTTT. Encoded protein: CASTLQGMNTEAFF. J is TRBJ1-1 and V is TRBV6-6, with D possibly TRBD1 on 6 matching bases. The V end was cut by 7 bases, the J end by 0 bases, with 12 bases between. From germline, CDR1 is MNHNY and CDR2 SVGAGI (reference sequence). The CDR3 has 14 amino acids.